The rows below give T cell receptor beta chains drawn from one sample of a study of T cell repertoires in aging, cancer and after chemotherapy. MiXCR was run by TCRdb on the multiplex PCR reads, yielding one entry per CDR3 protein. The sample consists of approximately 6,000 distinct CDR3 sequences, roughly a third of them appearing once. Sequenced input: blood. The receptors derive from a human donor with a blood cancer. Each CDR3 is given with its conserved first and last residue. Size is omitted from some rows. Given values are once, few, many or a class for expanded clones.

-	TRBJ1-5	TRBV19	CASSARDSPNQPQHF
few	TRBJ2-7	TRBV7-9	CASSLAPTGGTYEQYF
medium-sized	TRBJ1-1	TRBV29-1	CSVDRNTEAFF
-	TRBJ2-5	TRBV29-1	CSVEELAPVGYQETQYF
few	TRBJ2-2	TRBV7-2	CASSFKGAGAGELFF
-	TRBJ2-1	TRBV11-1	CASSLDRWGDINSYNEQFF
-	TRBJ1-2	TRBV4-2	CASSPTRTEYGYTF
-	TRBJ2-7	TRBV20-1	CSAHRGARAYEQYF
-	TRBJ2-5	TRBV7-2	CASRNGGVQTQYF
-	TRBJ2-3	TRBV18	CASSSQGMGADTQYF
few	TRBJ2-2	TRBV7-3	CASSFGTGSGELFF
few	TRBJ1-1	TRBV11-3	CASSLTWTEAFF
-	TRBJ2-7	TRBV20-1	CSARDAKLADVSYEQYF
-	TRBJ1-4	TRBV4-3	CASSWDREEKLFF
few	TRBJ2-3	TRBV6-2/TRBV6-3	CASSRKGLAGTDTQYF
-	TRBJ2-1	TRBV11-3	CAGSFTQSSYNEQFF
few	TRBJ2-3	TRBV5-4	CASSLEETDTQYF
-	TRBJ2-3	TRBV10-1	CASSEWGRDYSTDTQYF
-	TRBJ2-5	TRBV19	CASSSGAGGTEETQYF
-	TRBJ2-5	TRBV19	CASSIAGGGETQYF
-	TRBJ1-1	TRBV6-2/TRBV6-3	CASSPYRFTEAFF
-	TRBJ1-2	TRBV7-2	CASSRRGSYTF
-	TRBJ2-7	TRBV20-1	CSARQGEYYEQYF